The rows below give T cell receptor beta chains drawn from one sample of a study of T cell responses to AZD1222 COVID-19 vaccine. Some clones are missing from TCRdb's copy, which holds only in-frame ones; the method was immunoSEQ multiplex PCR. The profile shows some 60,000 clones, roughly 84% of them singletons. Sequences were derived from peripheral blood, sampled on day 0 of AZD1222 vaccination. The receptor set was obtained from an adult in good health. Each CDR3 is given with its conserved first and last residue. A D gene is named only where the DNA matches it firmly. Size is omitted from some rows. Given values are once, few, many or a class for expanded clones.

d_call: NA
j_call: TRBJ2-1
cdr3_length: 13
v_call: TRBV30
clone_size: NA
cdr3_nt: TGTGCCTGGGGAAAACAAGGGGACAATGAGCAGTTCTTC
cdr3_aa: CAWGKQGDNEQFF

d_call: NA
j_call: TRBJ1-2
cdr3_length: 14
v_call: TRBV4-3
clone_size: once
cdr3_nt: TGCGCCAGCAGCCAAACAGTGGGAAACTATGGCTACACCTTC
cdr3_aa: CASSQTVGNYGYTF

d_call: TRBD2
j_call: TRBJ2-1
cdr3_length: 15
v_call: TRBV5-1
clone_size: NA
cdr3_nt: TGCGCCAGCAGATTGGCTACTAGCGGGACCAATGAGCAGTTCTTC
cdr3_aa: CASRLATSGTNEQFF

d_call: NA
j_call: TRBJ2-3
cdr3_length: 15
v_call: TRBV2
clone_size: NA
cdr3_nt: TGTGCCAGCAGTGATCGGGGTACTAGCACAGATACGCAGTATTTT
cdr3_aa: CASSDRGTSTDTQYF

d_call: NA
j_call: TRBJ2-1
cdr3_length: 15
v_call: TRBV6-5
clone_size: NA
cdr3_nt: TGTGCCAGCAGTCTGGTAGCGGATCCCTACAATGAGCAGTTCTTC
cdr3_aa: CASSLVADPYNEQFF

d_call: TRBD1
j_call: TRBJ1-2
cdr3_length: 15
v_call: TRBV18
clone_size: NA
cdr3_nt: TGTGCCAGCTCTCGGCCGGGACAGGGGGCAGATGGCTACACCTTC
cdr3_aa: CASSRPGQGADGYTF

d_call: NA
j_call: TRBJ1-2
cdr3_length: 14
v_call: TRBV2
clone_size: NA
cdr3_nt: TGTGCCAGCTCCCCCGAATACAGGGACTATGGCTACACCTTC
cdr3_aa: CASSPEYRDYGYTF

d_call: TRBD1
j_call: TRBJ1-1
cdr3_length: 15
v_call: TRBV6-1
clone_size: NA
cdr3_nt: TGTGCCAGCAGTGAAGCTAGCAGGGGGAGGACTGAAGCTTTCTTT
cdr3_aa: CASSEASRGRTEAFF

d_call: TRBD2
j_call: TRBJ2-1
cdr3_length: 13
v_call: TRBV5-5
clone_size: NA
cdr3_nt: TGTGCCAGCAGGAGGGGACTAGAAAATGAGCAGTTCTTC
cdr3_aa: CASRRGLENEQFF

d_call: NA
j_call: TRBJ1-1
cdr3_length: 14
v_call: TRBV3-1/TRBV3-2
clone_size: NA
cdr3_nt: TGTGCCAGCAGCCAGAGGTCCCTGAACACTGAAGCTTTCTTT
cdr3_aa: CASSQRSLNTEAFF

d_call: NA
j_call: TRBJ1-2
cdr3_length: 14
v_call: TRBV28
clone_size: NA
cdr3_nt: TGTGCCAGCAGTTTAGGCCCGGGAGTCTATGGCTACACCTTC
cdr3_aa: CASSLGPGVYGYTF

d_call: TRBD1
j_call: TRBJ1-6
cdr3_length: 15
v_call: TRBV5-4
clone_size: NA
cdr3_nt: TGTGCCAGCAGCTCGGGACAGGGCGGAAATTCACCCCTCCACTTT
cdr3_aa: CASSSGQGGNSPLHF

d_call: TRBD2
j_call: TRBJ2-3
cdr3_length: 17
v_call: TRBV9
clone_size: NA
cdr3_nt: TGTGCCAGCAGCGAAGAACGAAGCGGGGGCCCTCTCTATACGCAGTATTTT
cdr3_aa: CASSEERSGGPLYTQYF

d_call: TRBD1
j_call: TRBJ1-1
cdr3_length: 15
v_call: TRBV18
clone_size: NA
cdr3_nt: TGTGCCAGCTCACCAGGGCAGGGGGCGCTTACTGAAGCTTTCTTT
cdr3_aa: CASSPGQGALTEAFF

d_call: NA
j_call: TRBJ2-1
cdr3_length: 14
v_call: TRBV3-1/TRBV3-2
clone_size: NA
cdr3_nt: TGTGCCAGCAGCCTCGGGACTCTTCGTCGGGAGCAGTTCTTC
cdr3_aa: CASSLGTLRREQFF

d_call: NA
j_call: TRBJ2-1
cdr3_length: 15
v_call: TRBV3-1/TRBV3-2
clone_size: NA
cdr3_nt: TGTGCCAGCAGTTCCGGGACGTCCTCCTACAATGAGCAGTTCTTC
cdr3_aa: CASSSGTSSYNEQFF

d_call: NA
j_call: TRBJ1-2
cdr3_length: 13
v_call: TRBV5-5
clone_size: NA
cdr3_nt: TGTGCCAGCAGCTCTCAGGGAAACTATGGCTACACCTTC
cdr3_aa: CASSSQGNYGYTF